Presented here are 21 T cell receptor beta chains from one specimen sequenced in a study of regulatory T cells in long-lasting Graves disease. Assembly of TCR beta libraries relied on iRepertoire HTBI primers together with Arm-PCR of CDR3 regions. TCRdb re-called the multiplex PCR reads through MiXCR, storing one row per CDR3 protein. Of about 450,000 distinct CDR3 sequences listed, 14% are singletons. The time point: newly diagnosed GD, antithyroid drugs for less than 3 months. RNA isolated from PBMCs was used to make the TCR library. These sequences were also reported in another study, on T cells in Graves' hyperthyroidism and ophthalmopathy.

The material was peripheral blood mononuclear cells (PBMCs), obtained at new diagnosis, from a patient treated with antithyroid drugs. These receptors all come from a woman between 45 and 65 years old with Graves disease.

With respect to this clonotype: A read error is possible here, since a much larger clone lies one base away. The rearrangement links TRBV7-3 to TRBJ2-3; D gene ambiguous. The CDR3 runs 15 residues. The germline CDR1 and CDR2 sequences are SGHTA and FQGTGA. The CDR3: CASSLSFSGTDMQYF. The DNA for the CDR3 is TGTGCCAGCAGCCTTTCTTTTTCGGGCACAGATATGCAGTATTTT.

This clonotype came up a few times. The genes are TRBV27 and TRBJ1-2; 7 bases line up with TRBD1. The CDR3 is 15 residues long. V gave up 5 bases and J gave up 8 bases; unmatched junction bases: 14. Germline lookup yields CDR1 MNHEY and CDR2 SMNVEV (reference sequence). As DNA, the CDR3 is TGTGCCAGCAGTGGGGGACAGCACGGAATATGGGGCTACACCTTC. Amino acids: CASSGGQHGIWGYTF.

The chain recombines TRBV4-1 with TRBJ2-5; a weak D match, TRBD1 (5 bases). The CDR3 length is 16 residues. Germline V gene data show CDR1 as MGHRA and CDR2 as YSYEKL. Trimming removed 3 bases from V and 0 bases from J, with 14 bases in between. CDR3 region: CASSQTRQKYQETQYF. The CDR3 bases are TGCGCCAGCAGCCAGACCAGACAGAAGTACCAAGAGACCCAGTACTTC.

The sample holds many counts of this clonotype. The V and J genes are TRBV10-3 and TRBJ2-1, with 8 bases identical to TRBD2. CDR3 length equals 13 residues. The trim removed 8 bases at V and 7 bases at J, leaving 7 bases unmatched. Germline V gives CDR1 ENHRY, CDR2 SYGVKD. CDR3 loop: CAIGATSANEQFF. Written as DNA, the CDR3 is TGTGCCATCGGGGCGACTAGCGCGAATGAGCAGTTCTTC.

This clonotype turned up a few times. J is TRBJ1-1 and V is TRBV24-1; possible D gene TRBD1, 5 bases. V was clipped by 5 bases and J by 11 bases, with 20 bases between them. The CDR3 sequence is 14 residues long. Per the germline V gene, CDR1 is KGHDR and CDR2 is SFDVKD. CDR3 in DNA: TGTGCCACCAGTGGCCCCCTGACGGGGGACCCTGCTTTCTTT. The encoded protein is CATSGPLTGDPAFF.

With respect to this clonotype: A read error may explain this, as a much larger clone is one base away. The CDR3 here is CAGTERRDPPYNEQFF. The DNA for the CDR3 is TGTGCCGGCACCGAACGCCGGGATCCCCCCTACAATGAGCAGTTCTTC. The chain links TRBV6-9 to TRBJ2-1; D is possibly TRBD2 (5 bases). Germline CDR1 reads MNHGY; CDR2 reads SVAAGI. This CDR3 is 16 amino acids long. V shed 11 bases and J shed 2 bases, with 22 bases lying between them.

The table lists this clonotype with a few counts. A read error is possible here, since a much larger clone lies one base away. The V gene is TRBV18, the J gene TRBJ2-1; D is unclear. This CDR3 comprises 15 residues. The germline V gene has CDR1 KGHSH and CDR2 LQKENI. V lost 0 bases and J lost 8, with 14 bases in between. CDR3 in amino acids: CASSPPWFESDEQFF. The CDR3 nucleotides read TGTGCCAGCTCACCACCATGGTTCGAGTCGGATGAGCAGTTCTTC.

This clonotype was counted between two and nine times. The chain couples TRBV5-1 to TRBJ2-5; 7 bases match TRBD1. Per germline, CDR1 SGHRS and CDR2 YFSETQ. V lost 3 bases, J lost 5 bases, and 7 bases stayed unmatched. The CDR3 loop spans 14 amino acids. DNA of the CDR3: TGCGCCAGCAGCTCGGGTTCACAGGGGGAGACCCAGTACTTC. Amino acids: CASSSGSQGETQYF.

The sample holds a few counts of this clonotype. Its ends do not fully match the called genes, so a read error is possible. This chain connects TRBV9 to TRBJ2-5, with 15 bases identical to TRBD2. In germline, CDR1 is SGDLS, CDR2 YYNGEE. This CDR3 region has 17 residues. The CDR3 protein is CANSRGLAGGPGETQYF. The CDR3 nucleotides are TGTGCCAACAGCCGAGGACTAGCGGGAGGGCCTGGAGAGACCCAGTACTTC.

This clonotype came up many times. The chain's CDR3 is CAWSSRFRDPHEQFF. The CDR3 DNA is TGTGCCTGGAGTTCCCGCTTCCGGGACCCTCATGAGCAGTTCTTC. This sequence joins TRBV30 and TRBJ2-1; possibly TRBD1 or TRBD2 for D (5 bases each). The CDR3 extends over 15 amino acids. Per germline, CDR1 GTSNPN and CDR2 SVGIG (reference sequence). The V and J ends lost 2 bases and 8 bases respectively, with 19 bases between them.

This rearrangement joins TRBV27 to TRBJ2-7, with 13 positions matching TRBD2. Germline lookup yields CDR1 MNHEY and CDR2 SMNVEV (reference sequence). This CDR3 spans 16 amino acids. The V segment lost 4 bases and the J segment 5 bases; nucleotides outside the gene matches: 8. CDR3 in DNA: TGTGCCAGCAGTTCCTGGACTAGCGGGAGTTTCCACGAGCAGTACTTC. It translates to CASSSWTSGSFHEQYF.

This clonotype was recorded a few times. The chain has TRBV3-1 and TRBJ2-3; maybe TRBD2 (6 bases). Trimming left V 2 bases short and J 1 base short, with 16 bases between. Germline loops: CDR1 LGHDT, CDR2 YNNKEL (reference sequence). CDR3 size: 17 residues. CDR3: CASSQSGLYMGTDTQYF. The CDR3 nucleotides read TGTGCCAGCAGCCAAAGTGGACTATATATGGGCACAGATACGCAGTATTTT.

At least ten counts were recorded for this clonotype. This chain connects TRBV28 to TRBJ1-1; unclear D gene. The CDR3 is 13 amino acids. V lost 6 bases to trimming and J lost 5 bases, with 13 bases between them. Germline assignment: CDR1 MDHEN and CDR2 SYDVKM. CDR3 DNA sequence: TGTGCCAGCAGCAACCTACGTGGAACTGAAGCTTTCTTT. Its protein product is CASSNLRGTEAFF.

This clonotype has just a few counts. This chain uses TRBV9 with TRBJ2-1, with 11 bases identical to TRBD2. The germline V gene encodes CDR1 SGDLS and CDR2 YYNGEE. The length of the CDR3 is 16 residues. Trimming at V came to 4 bases and at J to 0 bases, leaving 3 bases not matched to a gene. The CDR3 sequence is CASSTGLADSYNEQFF. In DNA, the CDR3 is TGTGCCAGCAGCACGGGACTAGCGGACTCCTACAATGAGCAGTTCTTC.

This clonotype was picked up a small number of times. A much more abundant neighbour one base away suggests this may be a read error. The chain couples TRBV5-1 to TRBJ1-5; 7 nucleotides match TRBD1. Trimming at V came to 0 bases and at J to 3 bases, leaving 3 bases not matched to a gene. This CDR3 has 15 amino acids. Germline CDR1 reads SGHRS; CDR2 reads YFSETQ. As DNA, the CDR3 is TGCGCCAGCAGCTTGGGGGACAGCACCAATCAGCCCCAGCATTTT. Translation gives CASSLGDSTNQPQHF.

This clonotype was detected only a few times. The CDR3 sequence: CSGTTGGRRWNTEAFF. DNA of the CDR3: TGCAGCGGAACAACCGGGGGGAGGAGGTGGAACACTGAAGCTTTCTTT. V and J are TRBV29-1 and TRBJ1-1, with D perhaps TRBD1 (5 bases). The CDR3 is made up of 16 amino acids. CDR1 and CDR2 (germline): SQVTM, ANQGSEA. V lost 7 bases and J 1 base, leaving 22 bases between the germline ends.

The rearrangement uses TRBV12-3 or TRBV12-4 and TRBJ1-3; D is perhaps TRBD1 (5 bases). This CDR3 is 16 amino acids long. Trimming took off 6 bases at V and 0 bases at J, with 15 bases between the two ends. CDR3 coding DNA: TGTGCCAGCAGCCGCCGGGGGGGGGGCTCTGGAAACACCATATATTTT. Its protein is CASSRRGGGSGNTIYF.

This clonotype was counted only a few times. The chain carries TRBV10-1 and TRBJ1-2, with D tentatively TRBD1 (6 bases). Germline CDR1 WNHNN, CDR2 SYGVQD (reference sequence). The V gene lost 4 bases and the J gene lost 4 bases, with 10 bases spanning the gap. The CDR3 extends over 13 amino acids. CDR3 residues: CASSANRAYGYTF. Here the CDR3 DNA reads TGCGCCAGCAGTGCTAACAGGGCCTATGGCTACACCTTC.

This clonotype occurred many times. V and J are TRBV11-2 and TRBJ2-1; D ambiguous. From germline, CDR1 is SGHAT and CDR2 FQNNGV. The CDR3 is 13 amino acids. With 2 bases removed from V and 7 bases from J, the gap between germline ends came to 9 bases. This CDR3 reads CASSLLGLNEQFF. CDR3 nucleotide sequence: TGTGCCAGCAGCTTACTTGGCCTAAATGAGCAGTTCTTC.

The CDR3 loop is CASSPLAGSQETQYF. The CDR3 nucleotides are TGTGCCAGCTCACCACTAGCGGGGTCTCAAGAGACCCAGTACTTC. The V gene is TRBV18, the J gene TRBJ2-5, with 8 bases aligning to TRBD2. V lost 1 base, J lost 2 bases, and 3 bases stayed unmatched. Germline V gene lookup returns CDR1 KGHSH and CDR2 LQKENI. The CDR3 runs 15 residues.

This clonotype was recorded many times. This chain links TRBV5-4 with TRBJ2-7; 7 bases line up with TRBD1. Per germline, CDR1 SGHNT and CDR2 YYREEE (reference sequence). V lost 1 base and J lost 3; bases outside the gene matches: 7. CDR3 size: 15 residues. The CDR3 sequence is CASSLSTGANYEQYF. In DNA form, the CDR3 reads TGTGCCAGCAGCTTGTCCACAGGGGCTAACTACGAGCAGTACTTC.